These T cell receptor beta chains were read from a single sample in a study of T cell responses to AZD1222 COVID-19 vaccine. Assay: immunoSEQ multiplex PCR; the TCRdb copy retains only in-frame clones and omits some. The profile covers some 120,000 clones, with roughly 93% appearing a single time and approximately 3.1% taken by the ten largest. This material consisted of peripheral blood, taken on day 0 of AZD1222 vaccination. Receptors originate from an adult in good health. Each CDR3 is given with its conserved first and last residue. D genes are given only for firm matches. Expanded clones get a size class; other rows say once, few or many, or leave the size out.

d_call: TRBD1; j_call: TRBJ1-2; v_call: TRBV13; clone_size: NA; cdr3_nt: TGTGCCAGCAGTCGCGCAAACAGGGGGGACTATGGCTACACCTTC; cdr3_aa: CASSRANRGDYGYTF
d_call: NA; j_call: TRBJ2-3; v_call: TRBV6-4; clone_size: NA; cdr3_nt: TGTGCCAGCAGTGCTTTGGGCGGGAGCACAGATACGCAGTATTTT; cdr3_aa: CASSALGGSTDTQYF
d_call: NA; j_call: TRBJ2-5; v_call: TRBV29-1; clone_size: NA; cdr3_nt: TGCAGCGTTCACGATCGGGAGACCCAGTACTTC; cdr3_aa: CSVHDRETQYF
d_call: NA; j_call: TRBJ1-1; v_call: TRBV6-1; clone_size: NA; cdr3_nt: TGTGCCAGCAGTGATCAGGGGTTGATGAACACTGAAGCTTTCTTT; cdr3_aa: CASSDQGLMNTEAFF
d_call: NA; j_call: TRBJ2-1; v_call: TRBV6-6; clone_size: NA; cdr3_nt: TGTGCCAGCAGTCAACACCGGTCCCGAGGCCAGGAGCAGTTCTTC; cdr3_aa: CASSQHRSRGQEQFF
d_call: NA; j_call: TRBJ1-1; v_call: TRBV25-1; clone_size: once; cdr3_nt: TGTGCCAGCAGTATGGAGAACACTGAAGCTTTCTTT; cdr3_aa: CASSMENTEAFF
d_call: TRBD1; j_call: TRBJ2-7; v_call: TRBV19; clone_size: NA; cdr3_nt: TGTGCCAGCGCGGACAGGGGCGACTCCTACGAGCAGTACTTC; cdr3_aa: CASADRGDSYEQYF
d_call: TRBD1; j_call: TRBJ1-2; v_call: TRBV28; clone_size: NA; cdr3_nt: TGTGCCAGCAGAGAAACAGGGGGCAACTATGGCTACACCTTC; cdr3_aa: CASRETGGNYGYTF
d_call: NA; j_call: TRBJ1-2; v_call: TRBV30; clone_size: NA; cdr3_nt: TGTGCCTGGAGTGGCGGGAACTATGGCTACACCTTC; cdr3_aa: CAWSGGNYGYTF
d_call: TRBD2; j_call: TRBJ2-7; v_call: TRBV15; clone_size: NA; cdr3_nt: TGTGCCACCAGCAGAGTAGGCCTAGCGGGCAAGGAGGAGCAGTACTTC; cdr3_aa: CATSRVGLAGKEEQYF
d_call: TRBD2; j_call: TRBJ2-1; v_call: TRBV6-5; clone_size: NA; cdr3_nt: TGTGCCAGCAGTTATGGGACTAGCGCTGAGCAGTTCTTC; cdr3_aa: CASSYGTSAEQFF
d_call: TRBD1; j_call: TRBJ1-4; v_call: TRBV6-2/TRBV6-3; clone_size: once; cdr3_nt: TGTGCCAGCAGTTCTCCATCGGGACAGCCTGCAACTAATGAAAAACTGTTTTTT; cdr3_aa: CASSSPSGQPATNEKLFF
d_call: TRBD1; j_call: TRBJ2-7; v_call: TRBV28; clone_size: NA; cdr3_nt: TGTGCCACCCGAGAGGACAGGGTAACCTACGAGCAGTACTTC; cdr3_aa: CATREDRVTYEQYF